A selection of T cell receptor beta chains follows, all from one sample in a study of cytomegalovirus exposure and HLA in healthy donors. Data came from immunoSEQ multiplex PCR; TCRdb stores just in-frame clones and leaves some out. The table lists 180,000 or so clones, approximately 86% of them singletons. Input material: PBMCs. The receptor source for this set is a young man in good health and CMV-seropositive. The CDR3 runs from the conserved cysteine through the conserved F or W. Fields, in order: J gene, V gene, D gene, clone size, CDR3 protein, CDR3 DNA. The D gene is left open where the match is weak. Clone size, where shown, is once, few, many, or a class for clones that have expanded.

TRBJ2-7 | TRBV29-1 | - | - | CSVKPFQSYEQYF | TGCAGCGTTAAACCATTTCAGAGCTACGAGCAGTACTTC
TRBJ2-1 | TRBV28 | - | once | CASSFYTSSYNEQFF | TGTGCCAGCAGTTTTTACACAAGCTCCTACAATGAGCAGTTCTTC
TRBJ1-1 | TRBV5-5 | - | - | CASSTDRTTEAFF | TGTGCCAGCAGCACCGACAGGACCACTGAAGCTTTCTTT
TRBJ2-7 | TRBV4-2 | TRBD2 | once | CASSQAGGLSEQYF | TGTGCCAGCAGCCAAGCGGGAGGATTGTCCGAGCAGTACTTC
TRBJ2-7 | TRBV4-1 | - | - | CASSQGQVGDRSYEQYF | TGCGCCAGCAGCCAAGGGCAGGTTGGGGACCGCTCCTACGAGCAGTACTTC
TRBJ2-5 | TRBV7-9 | - | - | CASSLAWDEETQYF | TGTGCCAGCAGCTTAGCGTGGGACGAAGAGACCCAGTACTTC
TRBJ2-5 | TRBV5-1 | - | - | CATSRGVQETQYF | TGCGCCACCTCCCGAGGGGTCCAAGAGACCCAGTACTTC
TRBJ2-5 | TRBV5-1 | - | - | CASSLIRGEETQYF | TGCGCCAGCAGCTTGATTCGGGGTGAAGAGACCCAGTACTTC
TRBJ1-5 | TRBV4-1 | - | - | CASSQRLDQPQHF | TGCGCCAGCAGCCAGCGTTTAGATCAGCCCCAGCATTTT
TRBJ2-2 | TRBV7-7 | TRBD1 | - | CASSSGTGNTGELFF | TGTGCTAGCAGTTCCGGGACAGGGAACACCGGGGAGCTGTTTTTT
TRBJ1-1 | TRBV19 | - | - | CASSIYTPGNTEAFF | TGTGCCAGTAGTATCTATACTCCCGGTAACACTGAAGCTTTCTTT
TRBJ2-7 | TRBV6-5 | - | once | CASSYSTPFEEQYF | TGTGCCAGCAGTTACTCTACCCCCTTTGAGGAGCAGTACTTC
TRBJ2-2 | TRBV7-9 | - | - | CASSSHGREVTGELFF | TGTGCCAGCAGCTCACATGGCAGGGAAGTAACCGGGGAGCTGTTTTTT
TRBJ2-5 | TRBV28 | TRBD1 | - | CASSLLYSGTGSWETQYF | TGTGCCAGCAGTCTACTTTATTCCGGGACAGGGTCGTGGGAGACCCAGTACTTC
TRBJ2-1 | TRBV6-6 | TRBD2 | once | CASSYSSGGYNEQFF | TGTGCCAGCAGTTACTCTTCGGGGGGCTACAATGAGCAGTTCTTC
TRBJ1-6 | TRBV9 | TRBD1 | - | CASSVGQGASPLHF | TGTGCCAGCAGCGTAGGGCAGGGGGCTTCACCCCTCCACTTT
TRBJ2-7 | TRBV28 | - | - | CASSLSPQNVYEQYF | TGTGCCAGCAGTTTATCCCCCCAGAACGTATACGAGCAGTACTTC
TRBJ2-7 | TRBV9 | - | - | CASSPSTGYRHEQYF | TGTGCCAGCAGCCCTTCGACAGGCTATAGGCACGAGCAGTACTTC
TRBJ1-5 | TRBV7-9 | - | - | CASSPNRVGQPQHF | TGTGCCAGCAGCCCGAACAGGGTGGGTCAGCCCCAGCATTTT
TRBJ1-1 | TRBV6-5 | - | - | CASSYGSITEAFF | TGTGCCAGCAGTTATGGGAGCATCACTGAAGCTTTCTTT
TRBJ1-4 | TRBV30 | - | - | CAWSVQGPGKLFF | TGTGCCTGGAGTGTCCAGGGTCCTGGAAAACTGTTTTTT
TRBJ2-1 | TRBV10-3 | TRBD2 | - | CAISDWLAGANEQFF | TGTGCCATCAGTGATTGGCTAGCGGGGGCAAATGAGCAGTTCTTC
TRBJ2-5 | TRBV13 | - | - | CASQGPFQETQYF | TGTGCCAGTCAGGGGCCTTTCCAAGAGACCCAGTACTTC
TRBJ2-3 | TRBV27 | - | - | CASSSRTPSTDTQYF | TGTGCCAGCAGTTCGAGGACACCTAGCACAGATACGCAGTATTTT
TRBJ2-7 | TRBV19 | TRBD2 | - | CASSSASGSYEQYF | TGTGCCAGTAGTAGTGCTAGCGGGAGCTACGAGCAGTACTTC
TRBJ2-7 | TRBV5-6 | - | - | CASSFRVRGYEQYF | TGTGCCAGCAGCTTTCGGGTGCGGGGCTACGAGCAGTACTTC
TRBJ2-2 | TRBV29-1 | - | - | CSVDPHTGELFF | TGCAGCGTTGATCCCCACACCGGGGAGCTGTTTTTT
TRBJ2-3 | TRBV6-1 | - | - | CATKPPYTADTQYF | TGTGCCACCAAACCCCCTTATACCGCAGATACGCAGTATTTT
TRBJ1-6 | TRBV6-1 | - | - | CASSEESHSPLHF | TGTGCCAGCAGTGAAGAGTCCCATTCACCCCTCCACTTT
TRBJ2-3 | TRBV5-1 | TRBD2 | - | CASSSTSGTDTQYF | TGCGCCAGCAGCTCAACTAGCGGCACAGATACGCAGTATTTT
TRBJ2-7 | TRBV7-2 | - | - | CASSLGGGSYEQYF | TGTGCCAGCAGCTTAGGAGGGGGCTCCTACGAGCAGTACTTC